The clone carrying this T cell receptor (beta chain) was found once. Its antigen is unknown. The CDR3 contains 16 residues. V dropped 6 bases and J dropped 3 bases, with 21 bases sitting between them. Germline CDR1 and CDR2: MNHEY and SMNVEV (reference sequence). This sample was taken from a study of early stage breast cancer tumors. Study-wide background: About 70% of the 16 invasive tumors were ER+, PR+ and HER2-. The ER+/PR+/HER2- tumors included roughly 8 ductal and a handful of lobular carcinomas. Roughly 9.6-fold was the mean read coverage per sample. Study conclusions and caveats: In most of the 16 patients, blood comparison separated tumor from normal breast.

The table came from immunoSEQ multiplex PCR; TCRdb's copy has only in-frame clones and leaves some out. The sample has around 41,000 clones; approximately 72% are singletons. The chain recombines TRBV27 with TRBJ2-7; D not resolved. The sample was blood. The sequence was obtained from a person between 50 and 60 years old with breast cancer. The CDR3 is CASSPTVSHINYEQYF. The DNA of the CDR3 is TGTGCCAGCAGCCCGACTGTGTCCCACATAAACTACGAGCAGTACTTC.